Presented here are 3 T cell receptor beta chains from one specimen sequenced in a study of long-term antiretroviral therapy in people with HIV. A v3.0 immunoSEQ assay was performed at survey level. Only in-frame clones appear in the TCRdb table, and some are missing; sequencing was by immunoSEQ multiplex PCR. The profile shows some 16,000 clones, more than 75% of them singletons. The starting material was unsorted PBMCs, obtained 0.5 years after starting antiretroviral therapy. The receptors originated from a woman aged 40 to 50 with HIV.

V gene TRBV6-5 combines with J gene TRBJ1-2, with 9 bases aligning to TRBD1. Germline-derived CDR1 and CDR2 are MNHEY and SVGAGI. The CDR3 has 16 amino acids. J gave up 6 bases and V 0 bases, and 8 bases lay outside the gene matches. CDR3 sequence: CASSYSDRGEFDGYTF. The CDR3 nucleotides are TGTGCCAGCAGTTACTCGGACAGGGGAGAATTCGATGGCTACACCTTC.

The CDR3 DNA reads TGTGCCAGTAGTATAGCCCCCATAATTGAGGTTCGGCGGGAGGCCAAAAACATTCAGTACTTC. Amino acid sequence: CASSIAPIIEVRREAKNIQYF. The chain recombines TRBV19 with TRBJ2-4; 7 nucleotides match TRBD2. From germline, CDR1 is LNHDA and CDR2 SQIVND (reference sequence). CDR3 size: 21 residues. The V and J ends lost 1 base and 1 base, in that order; junction bases with no gene match: 19.

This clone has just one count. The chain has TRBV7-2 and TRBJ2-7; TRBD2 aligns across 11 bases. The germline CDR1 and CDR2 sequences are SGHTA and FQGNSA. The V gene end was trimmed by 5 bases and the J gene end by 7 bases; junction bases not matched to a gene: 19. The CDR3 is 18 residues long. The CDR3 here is CASSKTGLADYYVLEQYF. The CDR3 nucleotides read TGTGCCAGCAGCAAAACGGGACTAGCGGACTACTACGTCTTAGAGCAGTACTTC. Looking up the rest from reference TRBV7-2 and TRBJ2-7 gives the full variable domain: GAGVSQSPSNKVTEKGKDVELRCDPISGHTALYWYRQSLGQGLEFLIYFQGNSAPDKSGLPSDRFSAERTGGSVSTLTIQRTQQEDSAVYLCASSKTGLADYYVLEQYFGPGTRLTVT.